These 16 T cell receptor beta chains originate from one sample sequenced in a study of cytomegalovirus exposure and HLA in healthy donors. Researchers ran the PCR with 60 Vbeta and 13 Jbeta primers. Profiled with immunoSEQ multiplex PCR; TCRdb holds only in-frame clones, not every one. The table includes 100,000 or so clones, 74% detected once. Sequenced: PBMCs. Source of these receptors: a human donor in good health.

The chain uses TRBV5-6 and TRBJ1-2, with D possibly TRBD1 on 5 matching bases. Looked up from germline, CDR1 is SGHDT and CDR2 is YYEEEE. V gave up 4 bases and J gave up 8 bases, with 12 bases separating them. The CDR3 runs 12 residues. This CDR3 is CASSLHGGGYTF. CDR3 DNA sequence: TGTGCCAGCAGCCTTCACGGGGGGGGCTACACCTTC. The complete variable domain, with remaining parts taken from reference TRBV5-6 and TRBJ1-2, reads DAGVTQSPTHLIKTRGQQVTLRCSPKSGHDTVSWYQQALGQGPQFIFQYYEEEERQRGNFPDRFSGHQFPNYSSELNVNALLLGDSALYLCASSLHGGGYTFGSGTRLTVV.

The rearrangement uses TRBV10-1 and TRBJ2-1, with 14 bases that match TRBD2. The CDR3 loop spans 13 amino acids. Losses at the gene ends were 3 bases for V and 15 bases for J; bases not matched to a gene: 4. In germline, CDR1 is WNHNN, CDR2 SYGVQD (reference sequence). The CDR3 DNA reads as TGCGCCAGCAGTGACCAGACTAGCGGGAGGGCGTTCTTC. Translated, it gives CASSDQTSGRAFF.

This clone was seen a single time. This chain joins TRBV7-2 and TRBJ1-1, with a weak D call TRBD1 (5 bases). This CDR3 is built from 15 residues. Trimming removed 5 bases from V and 11 bases from J, with 24 bases in between. Germline CDR1 and CDR2: SGHTA and FQGNSA. Here the CDR3 DNA reads TGTGCCAGCAGCACCAACCCGGGACGGACGGCGGGGGCTTTCTTT. Protein: CASSTNPGRTAGAFF.

A few counts support this clone. This chain connects TRBV20-1 to TRBJ1-1, with D uncertain. This CDR3 is 11 amino acids long. Germline-derived CDR1 and CDR2 are DFQATT and SNEGSKA (reference sequence). V was pared by 5 bases and J by 5 bases, with 9 bases between. The CDR3 region has the DNA TGCAGTGCTGCACGCGGGACTGAAGCTTTCTTT. This gives the protein CSAARGTEAFF.

This clone was counted only a few times. The V call is TRBV5-1, the J call TRBJ2-7, with 7 bases aligning to TRBD1. Germline trimming cut 5 bases from V and 1 base from J; bases unmatched to any gene: 3. This CDR3 region has 13 residues. Germline CDR1 and CDR2: SGHRS and YFSETQ. The CDR3 coding sequence is TGCGCCAGCAGTAAGGGACAGTCCTACGAGCAGTACTTC. It is translated as CASSKGQSYEQYF.

The CDR3 loop reads CASAISAGGYEQYF. The CDR3 bases are TGCGCCAGCGCCATTTCCGCAGGGGGCTACGAGCAGTACTTC. This chain joins TRBV5-1 and TRBJ2-7; 7 bases line up with TRBD1. This CDR3 is 14 amino acids long. The V gene's germline CDR1 is SGHRS and CDR2 YFSETQ. The V segment lost 7 bases and the J segment 3 bases; nucleotides outside the gene matches: 10.

This clone was observed a few times. The genes are TRBV6-6 and TRBJ2-6, with D unclear. CDR1 is MNHNY, CDR2 SVGAGI, per germline (reference sequence). The CDR3 spans 14 residues. V lost 7 bases to trimming and J lost 1 base, with 8 bases between them. This CDR3 is CASILSSGANVLTF. In DNA form, the CDR3 reads TGTGCCAGCATTTTATCGTCTGGGGCCAACGTCCTGACTTTC.

In its sample, this clone was seen a few times. The chain carries TRBV9 and TRBJ1-1; no definite D call. The germline V and J ends were trimmed by 0 bases and 5 bases, with 8 bases remaining between them. The CDR3 runs 13 residues. CDR1 is SGDLS, CDR2 YYNGEE, per germline. CDR3 sequence reads: CASSVDARTEAFF. The CDR3 nucleotides are TGTGCCAGCAGCGTAGATGCGCGGACTGAAGCTTTCTTT.

This clone has only a few counts. The chain joins TRBV7-8 to TRBJ1-2; 7 nucleotides agree with TRBD1. Unmatched junction bases numbered 20, after V lost 5 bases and J lost 8 bases. Germline V gene data show CDR1 as SGHVS and CDR2 as FQNEAQ. This CDR3 comprises 17 residues. CDR3 loop: CASSHPRSPGGYWGYTF. CDR3 in DNA: TGTGCCAGCAGCCACCCCCGGTCCCCAGGGGGATACTGGGGCTACACCTTC. The whole variable domain, remainder taken from reference TRBV7-8 and TRBJ1-2, is GAGVSQSPRYKVAKRGQDVALRCDPISGHVSLFWYQQALGQGPEFLTYFQNEAQLDKSGLPSDRFFAERPEGSVSTLKIQRTQQEDSAVYLCASSHPRSPGGYWGYTFGSGTRLTVV.

The V and J genes are TRBV15 and TRBJ1-1; TRBD1 is a possible D gene (6 bases). Germline V lookup: CDR1 LNHNV, CDR2 YYDKDF (reference sequence). The V end lost 0 bases, the J end lost 4 bases, and 12 bases lay between the germline ends. The CDR3 contains 15 residues. DNA for the CDR3: TGTGCCACCAGCAGAGATTATCAGGGGCTCACTGAAGCTTTCTTT. Encoded protein: CATSRDYQGLTEAFF.

The CDR3 DNA follows: TGTGCCAGCAGTAGGGACAGCCCCTATGGCTACACCTTC. It translates to CASSRDSPYGYTF. V usage is TRBV28 and J usage is TRBJ1-2, with TRBD1 matching 7 bases. The junction had 4 bases not matched to a gene; V was cut back by 5 bases and J by 4 bases. There are 13 residues in the CDR3. In germline, CDR1 is MDHEN, CDR2 SYDVKM.

The gene calls are TRBV5-1 and TRBJ2-2, with TRBD1 as a possible D gene (5 bases). Trimming stripped 0 bases from V and 7 bases from J, with 13 bases between. Germline assignment: CDR1 SGHRS and CDR2 YFSETQ. This CDR3 contains 15 residues. CDR3: CASSLGQGFFGELFF. In nucleotides, the CDR3 is TGCGCCAGCAGCTTGGGGCAGGGATTTTTCGGGGAGCTGTTTTTT.

This clone was counted only a few times. The chain combines TRBV2 with TRBJ2-5; 7 nucleotides line up with TRBD1. Germline V gene sequence: CDR1 SNHLY, CDR2 FYNNEI. The CDR3 sequence is 13 residues long. V was clipped by 6 bases and J by 5 bases; unmatched bases: 6. DNA for the CDR3: TGTGCCAGCAGCGGATCACAGGGGGAGACCCAGTACTTC. This translates into CASSGSQGETQYF.

This clone was counted a few times. This chain uses TRBV5-1 with TRBJ1-1; weak D call: TRBD1 (6 bases). Germline CDR1 is SGHRS and CDR2 is YFSETQ. V was trimmed by 2 bases and J by 4 bases, leaving 12 bases between them. The CDR3 runs 14 residues. In nucleotides, the CDR3 is TGCGCCAGCAGCTTTGTTGGGGGCGGCACTGAAGCTTTCTTT. It is translated as CASSFVGGGTEAFF.

Judged by abundance, this clone is medium-sized. The CDR3 spells CASERGNQPQHF. DNA of the CDR3: TGTGCCAGTGAGAGGGGCAATCAGCCCCAGCATTTT. The V gene is TRBV19, the J gene TRBJ1-5; no reliable D call. Germline V gene sequence: CDR1 LNHDA, CDR2 SQIVND (reference sequence). The CDR3 length is 12 residues. Trimming shortened V by 8 bases and J by 2 bases, and 7 bases separated the two germline ends. The full variable domain, in which reference TRBV19 and TRBJ1-5 provide the parts outside the CDR3, is DGGITQSPKYLFRKEGQNVTLSCEQNLNHDAMYWYRQDPGQGLRLIYYSQIVNDFQKGDIAEGYSVSREKKESFPLTVTSAQKNPTAFYLCASERGNQPQHFGDGTRLSIL.

The V call is TRBV19, the J call TRBJ1-5, with 7 bases aligning to TRBD1. With V trimmed by 5 bases and J by 2 bases, 12 bases remained unmatched. Germline CDR1 LNHDA, CDR2 SQIVND (reference sequence). The CDR3 runs 17 residues. The CDR3 spells CASSSSPGQLRNQPQHF. CDR3 DNA: TGTGCCAGTAGTTCATCGCCGGGACAGCTCCGCAATCAGCCCCAGCATTTT.